Listed below are T cell receptor beta chains from one sample, sequenced in a study of cytomegalovirus exposure and HLA in healthy donors. Data came from immunoSEQ multiplex PCR; TCRdb stores just in-frame clones and leaves some out. The sample holds more than 90,000 clones, around 80% seen once. Sequenced material: PBMCs. The receptors stem from a young man in good health and CMV-seropositive. Each CDR3 is given with its conserved first and last residue. Fields, in order: D gene, V gene, J gene, CDR3 protein. D genes are given only for firm matches.

d_gene: TRBD1
v_gene: TRBV28
j_gene: TRBJ1-1
CDR3aa: CASRGGQRHTEAFF

d_gene: NA
v_gene: TRBV2
j_gene: TRBJ1-6
CDR3aa: CASNGQLSSYNSPLHF

d_gene: NA
v_gene: TRBV2
j_gene: TRBJ2-5
CDR3aa: CASSQRYQETQYF

d_gene: TRBD1
v_gene: TRBV9
j_gene: NA
CDR3aa: CASSGGQGYEQYF

d_gene: NA
v_gene: TRBV7-2
j_gene: TRBJ2-3
CDR3aa: CASSFGRAVTDTQYF

d_gene: TRBD2
v_gene: TRBV4-1
j_gene: TRBJ2-1
CDR3aa: CASSRLAGGGNEQFF

d_gene: NA
v_gene: TRBV25-1
j_gene: TRBJ2-1
CDR3aa: CASSEYGASSGRYNEQFF

d_gene: TRBD1
v_gene: TRBV9
j_gene: TRBJ1-4
CDR3aa: CASSVAGTGEKLFF

d_gene: NA
v_gene: TRBV27
j_gene: TRBJ1-5
CDR3aa: CASSLYYNRDRSNQPQHF

d_gene: NA
v_gene: TRBV14
j_gene: TRBJ1-2
CDR3aa: CASSQAINYGYTF

d_gene: TRBD1
v_gene: TRBV4-2
j_gene: TRBJ2-2
CDR3aa: CASSQDLGRGYLAGELFF

d_gene: TRBD2
v_gene: TRBV11-1
j_gene: TRBJ2-1
CDR3aa: CASSLGRTSENNEQFF

d_gene: NA
v_gene: TRBV7-9
j_gene: TRBJ1-4
CDR3aa: CASSLSSGATNEKLFF

d_gene: NA
v_gene: TRBV6-4
j_gene: TRBJ2-7
CDR3aa: CASSGPGHPSYEQYF

d_gene: NA
v_gene: TRBV5-1
j_gene: TRBJ2-2
CDR3aa: CASSLDRVETGELFF

d_gene: TRBD1
v_gene: TRBV5-1
j_gene: TRBJ1-4
CDR3aa: CASGPTGGYEKLFF

d_gene: NA
v_gene: TRBV2
j_gene: TRBJ1-1
CDR3aa: CASSSDSPTEAFF

d_gene: NA
v_gene: TRBV9
j_gene: TRBJ2-7
CDR3aa: CASSAGAYEQYF

d_gene: NA
v_gene: TRBV9
j_gene: TRBJ2-5
CDR3aa: CASSPNVGGETQYF

d_gene: TRBD2
v_gene: TRBV28
j_gene: TRBJ2-5
CDR3aa: CASKSGGPQETQYF

d_gene: NA
v_gene: TRBV28
j_gene: TRBJ1-2
CDR3aa: CASSGTARPLYGYTF

d_gene: TRBD2
v_gene: TRBV7-3
j_gene: TRBJ2-1
CDR3aa: CASSWLAGSSYNEQFF

d_gene: TRBD1
v_gene: TRBV2
j_gene: TRBJ2-7
CDR3aa: CASSEEGRGTGNSEQYF

d_gene: NA
v_gene: TRBV7-9
j_gene: TRBJ2-7
CDR3aa: CASSWEVGEQYF

d_gene: TRBD2
v_gene: TRBV25-1
j_gene: TRBJ2-2
CDR3aa: CASTGSFAGGRYTGELFF

d_gene: TRBD2
v_gene: TRBV4-1
j_gene: TRBJ2-2
CDR3aa: CASSQDFGAGGATGELFF

d_gene: TRBD2
v_gene: TRBV9
j_gene: TRBJ2-2
CDR3aa: CASAGGGTGELFF